This T cell receptor (beta chain) was sequenced during a study of cytomegalovirus exposure and HLA in healthy donors. Study-level points and caveats: HLA alleles were associated with 17,000 or so TCR beta sequences in a later analysis at 0.05 false discovery rate. Three chains tied to CMV proved CMV antigen-specific in vitro. Later analysis showed most CMV-associated TCR beta chains appearing HLA-restricted.

The germline CDR1 and CDR2 sequences are ENHRY and SYGVKD. V lost 6 bases, J lost 6 bases, and 9 bases stayed unmatched. CDR3 length: 15 residues. Vbeta (60) and Jbeta (13) primers were used in the PCR. Generated by immunoSEQ multiplex PCR, the TCRdb table keeps only in-frame clones and is missing some. This sample has some 150,000 clones, with 60% to 80% found just once. A word on this clone: Its antigen is currently unknown.

The chain links TRBV10-3 to TRBJ2-2, with TRBD1 identical over 8 bases. The specimen sequenced was PBMCs. This TCR came from a man in his forties or fifties in good health and CMV-seropositive. CDR3 DNA sequence: TGTGCCATCAGGGATTTGACAGGGGTTGCCGGGGAGCTGTTTTTT. Translation gives CAIRDLTGVAGELFF.